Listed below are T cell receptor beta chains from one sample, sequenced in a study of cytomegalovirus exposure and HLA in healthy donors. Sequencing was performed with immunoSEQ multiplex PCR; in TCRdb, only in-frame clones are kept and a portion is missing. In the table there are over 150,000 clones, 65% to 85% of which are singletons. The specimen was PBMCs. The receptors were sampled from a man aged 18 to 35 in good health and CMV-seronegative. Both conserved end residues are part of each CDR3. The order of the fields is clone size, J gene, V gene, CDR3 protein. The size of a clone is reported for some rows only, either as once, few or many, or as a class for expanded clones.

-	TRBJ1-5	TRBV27	CATRTGSQPQHF
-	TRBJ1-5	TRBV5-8	CASSPLTGTRNSNQPQHF
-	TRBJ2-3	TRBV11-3	CASSVSGGHADTQYF
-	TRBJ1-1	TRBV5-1	CASSYQPGDTEAFF
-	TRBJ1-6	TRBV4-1	CASSQVTGTGISPLHF
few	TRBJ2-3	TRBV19	CASSIGRDRGTDTQYF
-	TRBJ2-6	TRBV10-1	CASSEPDRAHSGANVLTF
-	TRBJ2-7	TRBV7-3	CASSFPGAYEQYF
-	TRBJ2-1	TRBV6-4	CASSDPLTGTGDIEQFF
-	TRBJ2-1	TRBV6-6	CASSYAGGLAGGGQFF
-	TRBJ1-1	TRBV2	CASSDGHMNTEAFF